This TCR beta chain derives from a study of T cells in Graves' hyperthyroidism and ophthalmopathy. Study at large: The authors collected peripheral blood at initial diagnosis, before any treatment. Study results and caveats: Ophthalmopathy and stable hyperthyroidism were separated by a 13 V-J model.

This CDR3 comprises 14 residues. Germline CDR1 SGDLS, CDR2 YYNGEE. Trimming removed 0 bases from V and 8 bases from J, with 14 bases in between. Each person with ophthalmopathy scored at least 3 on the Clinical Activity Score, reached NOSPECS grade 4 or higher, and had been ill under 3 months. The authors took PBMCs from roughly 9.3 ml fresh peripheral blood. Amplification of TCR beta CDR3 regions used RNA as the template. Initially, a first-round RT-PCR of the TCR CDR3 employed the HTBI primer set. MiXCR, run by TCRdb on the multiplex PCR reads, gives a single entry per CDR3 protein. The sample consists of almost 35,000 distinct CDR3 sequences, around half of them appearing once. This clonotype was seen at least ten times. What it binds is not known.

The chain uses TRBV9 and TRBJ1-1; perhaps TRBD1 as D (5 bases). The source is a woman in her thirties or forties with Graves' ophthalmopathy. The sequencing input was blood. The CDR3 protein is CASSVDIGNREAFF. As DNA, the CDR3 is TGTGCCAGCAGCGTAGATATAGGAAACAGGGAAGCTTTCTTT.